The 8 T cell receptor beta chains in this list originate from one sample, sequenced in a study of blood T cell repertoires in COVID-19. Sequencing was performed with immunoSEQ multiplex PCR; in TCRdb, only in-frame clones are kept and a portion is missing. The table records approximately 200,000 clones, more than 75% of them present only once. The sequenced material came from peripheral blood. The source is a person aged 65 to 85 with COVID-19, enrolled during active disease.

The J gene is TRBJ2-7, the V gene TRBV11-1, with a tentative D call TRBD1 (6 bases). V shed 1 base and J shed 3 bases, with 7 bases lying between them. The CDR3 sequence is 13 residues long. CDR1 is SGHAT, CDR2 FQDESV, per germline (reference sequence). The chain's CDR3 is CASSLDRVYEQYF. CDR3 DNA sequence: TGTGCCAGCAGCTTAGACAGGGTCTACGAGCAGTACTTC.

The V and J genes are TRBV9 and TRBJ1-2; 8 positions match TRBD1. The CDR3 consists of 20 residues. Germline CDR1 is SGDLS and CDR2 is YYNGEE. The trim removed 3 bases at V and 4 bases at J, leaving 23 bases unmatched. This CDR3 is CASSEQGGQEPSIPVYGYTF. The CDR3 DNA is TGTGCCAGCAGCGAGCAAGGGGGACAGGAGCCCTCGATTCCCGTCTATGGCTACACCTTC.

This chain connects TRBV3-1 (or the pseudogene TRBV3-2) to TRBJ1-6; TRBD1 agrees at 7 bases. Germline CDR1 and CDR2: LGHDT and YNNKEL (reference sequence). The CDR3 has 18 amino acids. Trimming at V came to 9 bases and at J to 4 bases, leaving 18 bases not matched to a gene. In DNA form, the CDR3 reads TGTGCCAGGAGGACAGGCCAGATAGGAACCAGTTATAATTCACCCCTCCACTTT. Protein sequence: CARRTGQIGTSYNSPLHF.

The V call is TRBV2, the J call TRBJ1-4, with D unresolved. CDR3 length: 12 amino acids. Germline CDR1 reads SNHLY; CDR2 reads FYNNEI. Trimming took off 1 base at V and 8 bases at J, with 5 bases between the two ends. This chain's CDR3 is CASSEVEEKLFF. CDR3 coding DNA: TGTGCCAGCAGTGAAGTTGAGGAAAAACTGTTTTTT.

This rearrangement joins TRBV7-2 to TRBJ2-2; 8 bases map to TRBD2. The length of the CDR3 is 16 residues. J lost 5 bases, V lost 5 bases, and 10 bases had no gene match. Germline V CDR1 and CDR2: SGHTA, FQGNSA. The CDR3 region has the DNA TGTGCCAGCAGCCCCCGACTAGCGAGGGGGACCGGGGAGCTGTTTTTT. This translates into CASSPRLARGTGELFF.

In this sample, this clone turned up once. J is TRBJ2-2 and V is TRBV3-1 (or the pseudogene TRBV3-2); 13 bases line up with TRBD2. Germline CDR1 LGHDT, CDR2 YNNKEL (reference sequence). There are 17 residues in the CDR3. V lost 5 bases, J lost 4 bases, and 7 bases stayed unmatched. The CDR3 here is CASSTPTSGRRTGELFF. For the CDR3, the DNA is TGTGCCAGCAGCACCCCGACTAGCGGGAGGCGCACCGGGGAGCTGTTTTTT.

This clone was seen more than once but under ten times. The CDR3 region is CASSPSRGNEKLFF. The CDR3 DNA sequence: TGTGCCAGCAGCCCCTCCCGAGGAAATGAAAAACTGTTTTTT. V and J are TRBV3-1 (or the pseudogene TRBV3-2) and TRBJ1-4, with D unclear. With 4 bases removed from V and 5 bases from J, the gap between germline ends came to 11 bases. The CDR3 totals 14 residues. Germline CDR1 reads LGHDT; CDR2 reads YNNKEL (reference sequence).

The rearrangement joins TRBV29-1 to TRBJ1-6, with D tentatively TRBD1 (6 bases). The CDR3 totals 13 residues. Germline CDR1 SQVTM, CDR2 ANQGSEA. V was cut by 2 bases and J by 7 bases, with 9 bases left in between. This CDR3 is CSVETDRNSPLHF. CDR3 in DNA: TGCAGCGTTGAAACGGACAGAAATTCACCCCTCCACTTT.